This T cell receptor beta chain comes out of a study of cytomegalovirus exposure and HLA in healthy donors. The CDR3 contains 12 residues. The V end lost 4 bases, the J end lost 9 bases, and 10 bases lay between the germline ends. In germline, CDR1 is ENHRY, CDR2 SYGVKD. PCR employed 60 Vbeta and 13 Jbeta primers. This table comes from immunoSEQ multiplex PCR, and its TCRdb copy is limited to in-frame clones, with some not included. The sample table includes approximately 150,000 clones. The chain recombines TRBV10-3 with TRBJ2-1; D unclear. Material for sequencing was PBMCs. This TCR came from a woman between 18 and 29 years old in good health and CMV-seronegative. CDR3 coding DNA: TGTGCCATCAGTGCCCCGTCGAGTGAGCAGTTCTTC. It specifies CAISAPSSEQFF.